These 7 T cell receptor beta chains came from one sample sequenced in a study of vaccination effects on CD4 cells after COVID-19 (dated by TCRdb to the early 2020s). Library preparation used the immunoSEQ multiplex PCR assay. TCRdb re-hosts the immuneACCESS table, in-frame sequences only. Its copies lack some clones; in the studies checked, an unresolved V gene accounts for under half of them, and the cause for the rest is not known. Counted in this sample were 42,000 or so clones; approximately 81% of them appeared once. The ten largest clones take up under 30% of the sample. To identify antigen-specific CD4+ T cell clonotypes by their expansion, the ViraFEST assay first stimulated PBMC with viral peptide pools and then applied TCR sequencing. After less than eleven days of culture, CD4+ T cells were isolated with the EasySep CD4+ T cell isolation kit. Convalescent patients had PCR-confirmed SARS-CoV-2 infection between March and December 2020, before Alpha, Beta and Delta variants emerged in the United States.

These receptors have no identified antigens. This specimen was CD4+ T cells from PBMCs cultured with a peptide pool, taken before COVID-19 vaccination. These receptor sequences come from a human donor who had a prior SARS-CoV-2 infection.

V gene TRBV6-6 combines with J gene TRBJ1-2, with D unclear. Per germline, CDR1 MNHNY and CDR2 SVGAGI (reference sequence). The ends were cut back, 0 bases at V and 8 bases at J, with 7 bases in the middle. The CDR3 is made up of 12 amino acids. CDR3 region: CASSYSTEGYTF. The CDR3 DNA sequence: TGTGCCAGCAGTTACTCTACAGAAGGCTACACCTTC.

This chain links TRBV24-1 with TRBJ2-1, with 9 positions matching TRBD2. This CDR3 comprises 16 residues. J was trimmed by 5 bases and V by 3 bases; bases with no gene match: 7. Per germline, CDR1 KGHDR and CDR2 SFDVKD. The CDR3 sequence is CATSDPTAGGNNEQFF. The DNA of the CDR3 is TGTGCCACCAGTGATCCCACAGCGGGGGGTAACAATGAGCAGTTCTTC.

The chain employs TRBV15 and TRBJ2-3; D gene uncertain. Trimming stripped 5 bases from V and 0 bases from J, with 12 bases between. There are 15 residues in the CDR3. Germline CDR1 and CDR2: LNHNV and YYDKDF (reference sequence). The CDR3 DNA sequence: TGTGCCACCAGCGGATCGGGTCTAAGCACAGATACGCAGTATTTT. Translating gives CATSGSGLSTDTQYF.

The V and J genes are TRBV12-3 or TRBV12-4 and TRBJ1-5; D unclear. There are 13 residues in the CDR3. Trimming pared 3 bases from V and 3 bases from J, leaving 6 bases between. The CDR3 region is CASSLTSNQPQHF. The CDR3 bases are TGTGCCAGCAGTTTGACGTCCAATCAGCCCCAGCATTTT.

The CDR3: CATSIKGAGLHNEQFF. The CDR3 region has the DNA TGTGCCACCTCTATCAAGGGGGCGGGACTCCACAATGAGCAGTTCTTC. The gene calls are TRBV19 and TRBJ2-1; D perhaps matches TRBD1 (7 bases). Germline assignment: CDR1 LNHDA and CDR2 SQIVND (reference sequence). The V and J ends lost 10 bases and 5 bases respectively, with 24 bases between them. The CDR3 is 16 amino acids.

The V and J genes are TRBV7-2 and TRBJ1-2; the D gene is possibly TRBD1 (5 bases). The CDR3 is 14 residues long. V was pared by 1 base and J by 4 bases, with 10 bases between. CDR1 SGHTA and CDR2 FQGNSA come from the germline V gene. CDR3 sequence reads: CASSLVGGSYGYTF. The CDR3 coding sequence is TGTGCCAGCAGCTTAGTCGGGGGAAGCTATGGCTACACCTTC.

V gene TRBV5-1 combines with J gene TRBJ2-1; maybe TRBD2 (5 bases). The CDR3 extends over 16 amino acids. Germline loops: CDR1 SGHRS, CDR2 YFSETQ. The V end lost 6 bases, the J end lost 0 bases, and 16 bases lay between the germline ends. The CDR3 reads CASTRQGSRSYNEQFF. CDR3 in DNA: TGCGCCAGCACCCGACAAGGGAGCCGCTCCTACAATGAGCAGTTCTTC.